These 11 T cell receptor beta chains share one sample of origin, sequenced in a study of identical twins. TCRdb analysed the 5' RACE reads with MiXCR anew, one entry per CDR3 protein. The sample records around 280,000 distinct CDR3 sequences, 8% to 9% being singletons. These data also featured in a second study, about yellow fever vaccine responses in identical twins.

The sample was memory (CD45RO+) T cells sorted from blood. These receptors came from a woman between 18 and 30 years old in good health.

The chain carries TRBV27 and TRBJ1-6; TRBD1 might be the D (6 bases). There are 15 residues in the CDR3. Germline CDR1 and CDR2: MNHEY and SMNVEV (reference sequence). Trimming removed 1 base from V and 10 bases from J, with 14 bases in between. The CDR3 DNA follows: TGTGCCAGCAGTTTATTGGCTAGGGGGGGATCACCCCTCCACTTT. It encodes CASSLLARGGSPLHF.

This clonotype was seen many times. The chain carries TRBV12-3 or TRBV12-4 and TRBJ2-3, with TRBD2 identical over 7 bases. CDR3 length: 17 amino acids. Trimming took 2 bases from V and 0 from J; bases not matched to a gene: 8. CDR3 nucleotides: TGTGCCAGCAGTTTAATCGGCGGGGGACCTAGCACAGATACGCAGTATTTT. It yields the protein CASSLIGGGPSTDTQYF.

This clonotype was seen a few times. The chain combines TRBV5-8 with TRBJ2-1, with TRBD1 matching over 10 bases. From germline, CDR1 is SGHTS and CDR2 YDEGEE. Trimming at V came to 7 bases and at J to 8 bases, leaving 6 bases not matched to a gene. The CDR3 is 13 amino acids. CDR3 nucleotides: TGTGCCAGCGACAGGGGGCTGAGGGATGAGCAGTTCTTC. Its translation: CASDRGLRDEQFF.

This clonotype appeared many times. The rearrangement joins TRBV6-1 to TRBJ2-1, with 8 bases fitting TRBD2. The germline gives CDR1 MNHNS, CDR2 SASEGT. Trimming removed 3 bases from V and 6 bases from J; junction bases left unmatched: 7. The CDR3 extends over 15 amino acids. CDR3 amino acids: CASSESSGPTNEQFF. The CDR3 coding sequence is TGTGCCAGCAGTGAGTCTAGCGGGCCAACCAATGAGCAGTTCTTC.

This clonotype was picked up a small number of times. The rearrangement links TRBV13 to TRBJ2-7; TRBD2 agrees at 12 bases. Germline V gene lookup returns CDR1 PRHDT and CDR2 FYEKMQ (reference sequence). V trimming: 5 bases; J trimming: 1 base; junction bases outside the gene matches: 6. CDR3 length equals 16 residues. CDR3 nucleotide sequence: TGTGCCAGCAGCACAGGACTAGCGGGGAAATCCTACGAGCAGTACGTC. Amino acid sequence: CASSTGLAGKSYEQYV.

This clonotype has a count of ten or more. CDR3 protein: CASRNPIPYGYTF. DNA for the CDR3: TGTGCCAGCAGGAATCCGATTCCCTATGGCTACACCTTC. V and J are TRBV12-3 or TRBV12-4 and TRBJ1-2, with D uncertain. There are 13 residues in the CDR3. V was pared by 6 bases and J by 4 bases, with 12 bases between.

Concerning this clonotype: This may stem from a read error, because a much larger clone lies one nucleotide away. CDR3 in DNA: TGTGCCAGCAGCGTGGACAGGAATGCCTACGAGCAGTACTTC. Translation gives CASSVDRNAYEQYF. The rearrangement links TRBV7-3 to TRBJ2-7; 7 positions agree with TRBD1. In germline, CDR1 is SGHTA, CDR2 FQGTGA. The ends lost 5 bases at V and 2 bases at J; junction bases unmatched: 6. This CDR3 contains 14 residues.

This clonotype was recorded at least ten times. The rearrangement uses TRBV6-1 and TRBJ2-5, with D maybe TRBD1 (6 bases). The CDR3 is made up of 14 amino acids. Trimming cost V 4 bases and J 1 base, with 10 bases left between them. The germline V gene encodes CDR1 MNHNS and CDR2 SASEGT. The CDR3 DNA is TGTGCCAGCAGTGCACAGGGCTTCCAAGAGACCCAGTACTTC. Translation gives CASSAQGFQETQYF.

The DNA for the CDR3 is TGTGCCAGCAACAGACAGGGTAGAGATTCACCCCTCCACTTT. This gives the protein CASNRQGRDSPLHF. The chain links TRBV6-1 to TRBJ1-6; TRBD1 matches at 7 bases. After removal of 7 bases from V and 8 bases from J, the junction contained 8 bases not matched to a gene. There are 14 residues in the CDR3. Looked up from germline, CDR1 is MNHNS and CDR2 is SASEGT.

This chain joins TRBV15 and TRBJ2-7; perhaps TRBD2 as D (6 bases). This CDR3 comprises 17 residues. Trimming took off 0 bases at V and 0 bases at J, with 15 bases between the two ends. From germline, CDR1 is LNHNV and CDR2 YYDKDF (reference sequence). The CDR3 DNA reads TGTGCCACCAGCAGAGATACCAGTCTAGCGAACTCCTACGAGCAGTACTTC. Protein product: CATSRDTSLANSYEQYF.

This clonotype came up a few times. This chain joins TRBV18 and TRBJ2-3, with D uncertain. Looked up from germline, CDR1 is KGHSH and CDR2 is LQKENI. Deletions cut 6 bases from V and 3 bases from J, with 16 bases between. The CDR3 is made up of 15 amino acids. CDR3 nucleotide sequence: TGTGCCAGCTCGAGCATGGCAGGTGGGACAGATACGCAGTATTTT. Encoded protein: CASSSMAGGTDTQYF. The whole variable domain, remainder taken from reference TRBV18 and TRBJ2-3, is NAGVMQNPRHLVRRRGQEARLRCSPMKGHSHVYWYRQLPEEGLKFMVYLQKENIIDESGMPKERFSAEFPKEGPSILRIQQVVRGDSAAYFCASSSMAGGTDTQYFGPGTRLTVL.